This T cell receptor (beta chain) was captured by sequencing in a study of blood T cells in healthy people across ages. J was trimmed by 10 bases and V by 4 bases; bases with no gene match: 6. This CDR3 contains 14 residues. The germline V gene encodes CDR1 SGHDT and CDR2 YYEEEE. With regard to this clonotype: Antigen: not known.

Study-wide findings and caveats: Long-lived donors carried more naive CD4+ cells and greater diversity than aged donors. Diversity estimated from one million T cells was considered an underestimate.

Primed by a sample-barcoded 5' primer and a J-beta primer mix, a second PCR proceeded for 7 to 11 cycles. All samples yielded 2.5 million or more CDR3-containing paired-end reads. TCRdb re-derived calls from the 5' RACE reads in MiXCR, one entry per CDR3 protein. Of approximately 850,000 distinct CDR3 sequences listed, about 42% are singletons. The sequence came from a man aged 60-69 years in good health. The chain links TRBV5-6 to TRBJ2-1; 12 positions agree with TRBD2. Sequencing used blood. For the CDR3, the DNA is TGTGCCAGCAGCGCTAGCGGGGGGGCCAGGGAGCAGTTCTTC. It translates to CASSASGGAREQFF.